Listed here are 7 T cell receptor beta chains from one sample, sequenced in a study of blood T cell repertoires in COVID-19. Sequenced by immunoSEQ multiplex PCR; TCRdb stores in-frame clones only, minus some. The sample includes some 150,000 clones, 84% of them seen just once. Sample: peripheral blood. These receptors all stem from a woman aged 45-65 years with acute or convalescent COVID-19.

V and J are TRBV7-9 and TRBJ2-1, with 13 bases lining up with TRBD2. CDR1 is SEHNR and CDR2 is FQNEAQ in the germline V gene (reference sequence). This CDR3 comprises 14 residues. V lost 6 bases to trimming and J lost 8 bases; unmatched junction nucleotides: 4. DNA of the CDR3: TGTGCCAGCAGTCGGACTAGCGGGAGCTATGAGCAGTTCTTC. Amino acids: CASSRTSGSYEQFF.

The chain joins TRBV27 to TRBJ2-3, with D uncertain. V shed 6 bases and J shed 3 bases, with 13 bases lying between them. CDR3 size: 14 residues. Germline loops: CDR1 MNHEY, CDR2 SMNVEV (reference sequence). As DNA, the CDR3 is TGTGCCAGCAGCCCTACCCCATTGACAGATACGCAGTATTTT. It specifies CASSPTPLTDTQYF.

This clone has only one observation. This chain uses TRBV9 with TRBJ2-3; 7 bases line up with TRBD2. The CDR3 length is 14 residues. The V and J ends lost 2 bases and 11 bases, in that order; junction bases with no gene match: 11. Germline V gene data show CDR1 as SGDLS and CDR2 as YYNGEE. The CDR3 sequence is CASSVQAGPEVQYF. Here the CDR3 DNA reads TGTGCCAGCAGCGTCCAAGCGGGGCCTGAGGTGCAGTATTTT.

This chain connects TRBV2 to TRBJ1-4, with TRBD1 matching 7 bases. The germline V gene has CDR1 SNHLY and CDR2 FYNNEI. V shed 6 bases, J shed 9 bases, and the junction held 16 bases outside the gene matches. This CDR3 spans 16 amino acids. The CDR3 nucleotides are TGTGCCAGCAGGGCCCCTCAGACAGGGTGGGTGCAAAAACTGTTTTTT. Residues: CASRAPQTGWVQKLFF.

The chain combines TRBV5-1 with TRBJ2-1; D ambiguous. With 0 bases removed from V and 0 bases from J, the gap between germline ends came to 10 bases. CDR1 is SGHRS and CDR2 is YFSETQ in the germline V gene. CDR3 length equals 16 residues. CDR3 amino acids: CASSLAAASSYNEQFF. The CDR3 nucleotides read TGCGCCAGCAGCTTGGCCGCGGCGAGCTCCTACAATGAGCAGTTCTTC. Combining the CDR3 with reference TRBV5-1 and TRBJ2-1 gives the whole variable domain KAGVTQTPRYLIKTRGQQVTLSCSPISGHRSVSWYQQTPGQGLQFLFEYFSETQRNKGNFPGRFSGRQFSNSRSEMNVSTLELGDSALYLCASSLAAASSYNEQFFGPGTRLTVL.

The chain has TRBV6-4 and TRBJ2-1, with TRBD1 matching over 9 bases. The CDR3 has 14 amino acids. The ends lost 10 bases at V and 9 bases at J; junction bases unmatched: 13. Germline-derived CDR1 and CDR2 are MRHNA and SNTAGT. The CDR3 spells CATSVDRGLGEQFF. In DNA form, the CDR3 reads TGTGCCACCTCGGTAGACAGGGGGTTGGGTGAGCAGTTCTTC.

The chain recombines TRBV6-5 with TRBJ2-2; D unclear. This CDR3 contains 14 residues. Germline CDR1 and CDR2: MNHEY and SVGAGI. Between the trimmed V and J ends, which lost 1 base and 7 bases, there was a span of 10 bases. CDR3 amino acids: CASSYWLNGGELFF. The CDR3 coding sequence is TGTGCCAGCAGTTACTGGTTAAACGGCGGGGAGCTGTTTTTT.